The next 30 T cell receptor beta chains were all read from a single sample in a study of blood T cell repertoires in COVID-19. Sequencing used immunoSEQ multiplex PCR; TCRdb keeps in-frame clones, though not all of them. The sample has some 230,000 clones; around four fifths are singletons. Sequences were obtained from peripheral blood. Receptor source: an older woman who had recovered from COVID-19.

The chain has TRBV19 and TRBJ2-1; TRBD2 matches at 13 bases. The length of the CDR3 is 17 residues. V lost 0 bases, J lost 5 bases, and 4 bases stayed unmatched. The germline CDR1 and CDR2 sequences are LNHDA and SQIVND (reference sequence). In DNA form, the CDR3 reads TGTGCCAGTAGTATAGAGGGGACTAGCGGGATTGACAATGAGCAGTTCTTC. It translates to CASSIEGTSGIDNEQFF.

The chain recombines TRBV6-1 with TRBJ1-3, with no clear D. V was trimmed by 1 base and J by 0 bases, leaving 13 bases between them. Germline V gene data show CDR1 as MNHNS and CDR2 as SASEGT. This CDR3 spans 17 amino acids. CDR3 protein: CASSEDPGRYSGNTIYF. DNA for the CDR3: TGTGCCAGCAGTGAAGATCCTGGTCGGTACTCTGGAAACACCATATATTTT.

The chain couples TRBV18 to TRBJ1-1; D not certain. CDR3 length: 12 amino acids. From germline, CDR1 is KGHSH and CDR2 LQKENI. Trimming shortened V by 1 base and J by 3 bases, and 3 bases separated the two germline ends. CDR3 residues: CASSPRDTEAFF. As DNA, the CDR3 is TGTGCCAGCTCACCACGCGACACTGAAGCTTTCTTT.

This chain connects TRBV5-1 to TRBJ1-1; D is uncertain. Trimming cost V 0 bases and J 0 bases, with 9 bases left between them. The CDR3 length is 15 residues. Germline CDR1 and CDR2: SGHRS and YFSETQ. CDR3 sequence reads: CASSLGPQMNTEAFF. CDR3 DNA: TGCGCCAGCAGCTTGGGGCCACAGATGAACACTGAAGCTTTCTTT.

The rearrangement uses TRBV21-1 and TRBJ1-5. TRBV21-1 is recorded as a pseudogene. The length of the CDR3 is 12 residues. The chain's CDR3 is CAKWGVARPQHF. CDR3 bases: TGTGCAAAGTGGGGAGTCGCTCGGCCCCAGCATTTT.

The chain is built from TRBV5-1 and TRBJ2-7; 12 nucleotides agree with TRBD1. Looked up from germline, CDR1 is SGHRS and CDR2 is YFSETQ. The CDR3 has 14 residues. V was clipped by 4 bases and J by 6 bases; unmatched bases: 5. The CDR3 loop reads CASSGTGGSLEQYF. The CDR3 nucleotides are TGCGCCAGCAGCGGGACAGGGGGCTCCCTCGAGCAGTACTTC.

This clone was seen more than once but under ten times. J is TRBJ2-7 and V is TRBV10-3; TRBD1 agrees at 8 bases. The CDR3 is made up of 12 amino acids. Germline CDR1 ENHRY, CDR2 SYGVKD. The trim removed 8 bases at V and 5 bases at J, leaving 5 bases unmatched. The CDR3 protein is CAISDRAHEQYF. For the CDR3, the DNA is TGTGCCATCTCGGACAGGGCCCACGAGCAGTACTTC.

The chain is built from TRBV6-5 and TRBJ2-7; 8 positions agree with TRBD1. CDR1 and CDR2 (germline): MNHEY, SVGAGI. The CDR3 extends over 13 amino acids. V lost 6 bases and J lost 7; bases outside the gene matches: 8. In DNA form, the CDR3 reads TGTGCCAGCAGCAGGGACAGGTTCGGAGAGCAGTACTTC. Translated, it gives CASSRDRFGEQYF.

This clone occurred once. The rearrangement joins TRBV5-5 to TRBJ1-3; D gene unclear. This CDR3 comprises 15 residues. Trimming cost V 4 bases and J 2 bases, with 13 bases left between them. Germline values: CDR1 SGHKS, CDR2 YYEKEE (reference sequence). The CDR3, as DNA: TGTGCCAGCAGCCTGCACTGGAGCGCTGGAAACACCATATATTTT. Translated, it gives CASSLHWSAGNTIYF.

The genes are TRBV27 and TRBJ1-6; D unresolved. CDR3 length: 14 amino acids. V lost 3 bases and J lost 2, with 5 bases in between. The germline V gene encodes CDR1 MNHEY and CDR2 SMNVEV (reference sequence). The CDR3 is CASSFRAYNSPLHF. CDR3 DNA sequence: TGTGCCAGCAGTTTCCGGGCCTATAATTCACCCCTCCACTTT.

V gene TRBV7-9 combines with J gene TRBJ1-1; perhaps TRBD1 as D (5 bases). The CDR3 is 15 residues long. From germline, CDR1 is SEHNR and CDR2 FQNEAQ (reference sequence). Trimming removed 2 bases from V and 4 bases from J, with 14 bases in between. The DNA for the CDR3 is TGTGCCAGCAGCTTAAGGGGTGGCCTATCCACTGAAGCTTTCTTT. This translates into CASSLRGGLSTEAFF.

The rearrangement uses TRBV10-3 and TRBJ2-1; 14 bases line up with TRBD2. In germline, CDR1 is ENHRY, CDR2 SYGVKD. The CDR3 consists of 15 residues. The V and J ends lost 6 bases and 5 bases, in that order; junction bases with no gene match: 3. The CDR3 DNA follows: TGTGCCATCAGCCCGACTAGCGGGGGGGACAATGAGCAGTTCTTC. Translating gives CAISPTSGGDNEQFF.

CDR3 nucleotide sequence: TGTGCCAGCAGACCTACAGGGTTCACTGAAGCTTTCTTT. Amino acid sequence: CASRPTGFTEAFF. The V gene is TRBV6-5, the J gene TRBJ1-1; D is possibly TRBD1 (6 bases). The V end was cut by 6 bases, the J end by 4 bases, with 12 bases between. Germline assignment: CDR1 MNHEY and CDR2 SVGAGI. The CDR3 extends over 13 amino acids.

J is TRBJ2-5 and V is TRBV19, with 10 bases identical to TRBD1. This CDR3 region has 17 residues. Trimming cost V 5 bases and J 4 bases; bases outside gene matches: 13. CDR1 is LNHDA and CDR2 is SQIVND in the germline V gene (reference sequence). The CDR3 sequence: CASSPGQGSATRETQYF. CDR3 sequence (DNA): TGTGCCAGTAGTCCGGGACAGGGGTCTGCGACTCGAGAGACCCAGTACTTC.

The rearrangement joins TRBV7-8 to TRBJ1-4; 8 bases align to TRBD1. Losses at the gene ends were 5 bases for V and 7 bases for J; bases not matched to a gene: 6. The CDR3 has 14 amino acids. The germline V gene has CDR1 SGHVS and CDR2 FQNEAQ. The CDR3 bases are TGTGCCAGCAGCACCCGACAGGGGTCTGAAAAACTGTTTTTT. It yields the protein CASSTRQGSEKLFF. Full variable domain (rest looked up from reference TRBV7-8 and TRBJ1-4): GAGVSQSPRYKVAKRGQDVALRCDPISGHVSLFWYQQALGQGPEFLTYFQNEAQLDKSGLPSDRFFAERPEGSVSTLKIQRTQQEDSAVYLCASSTRQGSEKLFFGSGTQLSVL.

The rearrangement joins TRBV7-9 to TRBJ1-1; D unresolved. This CDR3 has 14 residues. Germline V gene sequence: CDR1 SEHNR, CDR2 FQNEAQ (reference sequence). Trimming left V 5 bases short and J 0 bases short, with 10 bases between. The CDR3 coding sequence is TGTGCCAGCAGCCCGTCTTCCCTGAACACTGAAGCTTTCTTT. It yields the protein CASSPSSLNTEAFF.

This clone was recorded only once. The chain carries TRBV5-4 and TRBJ2-1; TRBD2 matches 11 bases. CDR3 size: 17 residues. Germline trimming cut 3 bases from V and 6 bases from J; bases unmatched to any gene: 11. CDR1 SGHNT and CDR2 YYREEE come from the germline V gene (reference sequence). The CDR3: CASSSPLSGGGINEQFF. Here the CDR3 DNA reads TGTGCCAGCAGCTCCCCACTTAGCGGGGGGGGGATCAATGAGCAGTTCTTC.

V usage is TRBV5-4 and J usage is TRBJ2-6, with D possibly TRBD1 on 5 matching bases. CDR1 and CDR2 from the germline V gene are SGHNT and YYREEE (reference sequence). The CDR3 sequence is 15 residues long. The V and J ends lost 2 bases and 3 bases respectively, with 9 bases between them. CDR3 protein: CASSLRQIGANVLTF. The CDR3 DNA is TGTGCCAGCAGCTTAAGACAGATTGGGGCCAACGTCCTGACTTTC.

The CDR3 sequence: CASRDLGPTLFYGYTF. As DNA, the CDR3 is TGTGCCAGCAGGGATCTGGGGCCGACGTTATTCTATGGCTACACCTTC. The chain combines TRBV5-6 with TRBJ1-2, with D tentatively TRBD1 (5 bases). Trimming removed 5 bases at V and 4 bases at J, with 21 bases between. The CDR3 covers 16 residues. The germline V gene encodes CDR1 SGHDT and CDR2 YYEEEE.

The chain links TRBV3-1 (or the pseudogene TRBV3-2) to TRBJ1-3; no clear D. Trimming took 1 base from V and 2 from J, leaving 6 bases between them. This CDR3 contains 14 residues. The germline V gene has CDR1 LGHDT and CDR2 YNNKEL (reference sequence). The CDR3 DNA reads as TGTGCCAGCAGCCAAGGTCTCCCTGGAAACACCATATATTTT. Amino acids: CASSQGLPGNTIYF.

The rearrangement joins TRBV2 to TRBJ2-3; 10 positions agree with TRBD1. With 4 bases clipped from V and 4 bases from J, the junction kept 5 bases outside the gene matches. The CDR3 contains 15 residues. Germline lookup yields CDR1 SNHLY and CDR2 FYNNEI. The CDR3 reads CASSGTGGPADTQYF. The CDR3 DNA is TGTGCCAGCAGTGGGACAGGGGGGCCCGCAGATACGCAGTATTTT. Supplemented by reference TRBV2 and TRBJ2-3, the full variable domain reads EPEVTQTPSHQVTQMGQEVILRCVPISNHLYFYWYRQILGQKVEFLVSFYNNEISEKSEIFDDQFSVERPDGSNFTLKIRSTKLEDSAMYFCASSGTGGPADTQYFGPGTRLTVL.

V gene TRBV6-1 combines with J gene TRBJ2-5; D is ambiguous. There are 14 residues in the CDR3. The germline V and J ends were trimmed by 2 bases and 1 base, with 8 bases remaining between them. Germline V CDR1 and CDR2: MNHNS, SASEGT. The CDR3 loop reads CASSEYRTQETQYF. In DNA form, the CDR3 reads TGTGCCAGCAGTGAATACAGAACCCAAGAGACCCAGTACTTC.

This clone was observed a few times. The J gene is TRBJ1-2, the V gene TRBV6-6; D is possibly TRBD1 (6 bases). This CDR3 spans 13 amino acids. V was cut by 6 bases and J by 4 bases, with 12 bases left in between. Per germline, CDR1 MNHNY and CDR2 SVGAGI (reference sequence). The CDR3 region is CASSSDRIYGYTF. The CDR3 DNA sequence: TGTGCCAGCAGCTCCGACAGGATCTATGGCTACACCTTC.

This clone was observed a few times. The chain has TRBV27 and TRBJ1-2; 7 bases are a match to TRBD1. This CDR3 is built from 12 residues. In germline, CDR1 is MNHEY, CDR2 SMNVEV (reference sequence). The ends lost 6 bases at V and 11 bases at J; junction bases unmatched: 9. The CDR3 region is CASSADRVVYTF. CDR3 in DNA: TGTGCCAGCAGCGCTGACAGGGTGGTTTACACCTTC.

The rearrangement links TRBV18 to TRBJ2-5; D gene ambiguous. CDR1 is KGHSH and CDR2 is LQKENI in the germline V gene. This CDR3 region has 13 residues. With 5 bases removed from V and 2 bases from J, the gap between germline ends came to 9 bases. The chain's CDR3 is CASSSLPQETQYF. CDR3 sequence (DNA): TGTGCCAGCTCATCGCTACCTCAAGAGACCCAGTACTTC.

The V call is TRBV10-3, the J call TRBJ1-2; 11 nucleotides line up with TRBD1. The V segment lost 5 bases and the J segment 3 bases; nucleotides outside the gene matches: 11. The CDR3 covers 17 residues. The germline V gene has CDR1 ENHRY and CDR2 SYGVKD. CDR3 DNA sequence: TGTGCCATCAGTCCTAAAACCACGGGACAGGGGGACTATGGCTACACCTTC. It yields the protein CAISPKTTGQGDYGYTF.

The chain links TRBV13 to TRBJ1-6, with D possibly being TRBD1 (6 bases). The V end lost 5 bases, the J end lost 8 bases, and 19 bases lay between the germline ends. CDR3 length: 16 amino acids. CDR1 is PRHDT, CDR2 FYEKMQ, per germline (reference sequence). CDR3 amino acids: CASSTKNREWYSPLHF. Here the CDR3 DNA reads TGTGCCAGCAGCACAAAAAACAGGGAATGGTATTCACCCCTCCACTTT. The whole variable domain, remainder taken from reference TRBV13 and TRBJ1-6, is AAGVIQSPRHLIKEKRETATLKCYPIPRHDTVYWYQQGPGQDPQFLISFYEKMQSDKGSIPDRFSAQQFSDYHSELNMSSLELGDSALYFCASSTKNREWYSPLHFGNGTRLTVT.

V is TRBV11-2 and J is TRBJ2-4, with 8 nucleotides matching TRBD2. Losses at the gene ends were 1 base for V and 16 bases for J; bases not matched to a gene: 9. Germline values: CDR1 SGHAT, CDR2 FQNNGV. This CDR3 has 13 residues. CDR3 sequence (DNA): TGTGCCAGCAGCTTAGCGGGCGGGGGGACAACCTACTTC. This encodes CASSLAGGGTTYF.

The genes are TRBV15 and TRBJ1-5, with no clear D. The CDR3 consists of 13 residues. The germline CDR1 and CDR2 sequences are LNHNV and YYDKDF (reference sequence). The V end lost 5 bases, the J end lost 3 bases, and 8 bases lay between the germline ends. The CDR3 region is CATSWATNQPQHF. DNA for the CDR3: TGTGCCACCAGCTGGGCCACCAATCAGCCCCAGCATTTT.

The CDR3 DNA reads as TGCGCCAGCAGGCCGGCCTCGGGGGGTTTCCAAGAGACCCAGTACTTC. Its translation is CASRPASGGFQETQYF. This sequence joins TRBV10-2 and TRBJ2-5, with 7 bases matching TRBD2. The V segment lost 6 bases and the J segment 1 base; nucleotides outside the gene matches: 11. Germline CDR1 WSHSY, CDR2 SAAADI. CDR3 length equals 16 residues.